This TCR beta chain was profiled in a study of blood T cell repertoires in COVID-19. Across the study: Samples came from the United States, Italy and Spain, spanning acute and convalescent COVID-19. Sources were T cells, B-cell-depleted T cells, or PBMCs; the material itself was cDNA or gDNA.

In the original analysis: The authors estimated nucleated cell counts from reference gene primer amplification. Measured with immunoSEQ multiplex PCR; TCRdb has only the in-frame clones, and not every one. V, J and clone size derive from that table, while D and trimming were established from the DNA sequence. The table records 60,000 or so clones, around 85% of them present only once. The CDR3 loop spans 14 amino acids. V lost 5 bases and J 3 bases, leaving 13 bases between the germline ends. CDR1 is ENHRY and CDR2 is SYGVKD in the germline V gene. This clone was picked up one time. Sequenced: peripheral blood. The receptor's source is a human donor in a cohort sampled during active COVID-19. The chain joins TRBV10-3 to TRBJ1-1, with D possibly being TRBD1 (5 bases). The CDR3 here is CAISSSTGDTEAFF. The DNA of the CDR3 is TGTGCCATCAGTTCAAGTACAGGAGACACTGAAGCTTTCTTT.